A single T cell receptor (beta chain) is shown here with its context. In the original processing: Reference gene primers were amplified, and this amplification served to estimate nucleated cell counts. Data came from immunoSEQ multiplex PCR; TCRdb stores just in-frame clones and leaves some out. V and J calls plus clone size are reproduced from that table; the DNA served to infer D and trimming. The table has about 48,000 clones, about 89% seen once. The record originates from a study of blood T cell repertoires in COVID-19. This sequence originates from a human donor in a cohort sampled during active COVID-19. The sample comprised peripheral blood.

The CDR3 region has the DNA TGTGCCAGCACGGCAGGGGCGTTGAACACTGAAGCTTTCTTT. It is translated as CASTAGALNTEAFF. The chain is built from TRBV28 and TRBJ1-1; tentative D call: TRBD1 (6 bases). Germline lookup yields CDR1 MDHEN and CDR2 SYDVKM. This CDR3 has 14 amino acids. The V end was cut by 7 bases, the J end by 0 bases, with 12 bases between.